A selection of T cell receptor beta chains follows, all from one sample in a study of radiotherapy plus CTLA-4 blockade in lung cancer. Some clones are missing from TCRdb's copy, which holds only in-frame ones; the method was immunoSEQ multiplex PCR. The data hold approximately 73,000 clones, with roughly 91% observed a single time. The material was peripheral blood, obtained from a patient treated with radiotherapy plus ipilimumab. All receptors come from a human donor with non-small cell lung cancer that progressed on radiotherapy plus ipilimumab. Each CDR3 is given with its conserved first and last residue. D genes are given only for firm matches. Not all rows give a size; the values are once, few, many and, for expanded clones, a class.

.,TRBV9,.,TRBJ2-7,TGTGCCAGCAGCCCCAGTTGGAACGAGCAGTACTTC,CASSPSWNEQYF
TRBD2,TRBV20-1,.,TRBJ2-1,TGCAGTGCTCTCACACTAGCGGGGCGCCTCTTC,CSALTLAGRLF
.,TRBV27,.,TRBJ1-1,TGTGCCAGCAGTTTCTGGGGGAACACTGAAGCTTTCTTT,CASSFWGNTEAFF
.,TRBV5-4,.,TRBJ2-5,TGTGCCAGCAGCCCGGGCTGGGTCCGAGAGACCCAGTACTTC,CASSPGWVRETQYF
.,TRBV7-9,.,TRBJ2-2,TGTGCCAGCAGCCCGTTATTAGGGGCCACCGGGGAGCTGTTTTTT,CASSPLLGATGELFF
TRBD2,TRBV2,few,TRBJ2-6,TGTGCCAGCAGGCCCGGGAGGTTATCCTCTGGGGCCAACGTCCTGACTTTC,CASRPGRLSSGANVLTF
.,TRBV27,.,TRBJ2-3,TGTGCCAGCAGACTGACTAGGGATAGCACAGATACGCAGTATTTT,CASRLTRDSTDTQYF
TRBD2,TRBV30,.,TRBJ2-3,TGTGCCTGGAGTGGGGCTAGCGGGAGCACAGATACGCAGTATTTT,CAWSGASGSTDTQYF
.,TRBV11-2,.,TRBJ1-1,TGTGCCAGCAGCTTAGATCTTGAAGCTTTCTTT,CASSLDLEAFF
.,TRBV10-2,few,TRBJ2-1,TGCGCCAGCAGTGGACTAATAGGGGGTGAGCAGTTCTTC,CASSGLIGGEQFF
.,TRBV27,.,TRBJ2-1,TGTGCCAGCAGTTTAGCGAATGAGCAGTTCTTC,CASSLANEQFF
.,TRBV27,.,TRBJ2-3,TGTGCCAGCAGTTCCCGGGACTCCGGAGATACGCAGTATTTT,CASSSRDSGDTQYF
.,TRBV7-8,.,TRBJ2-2,TGTGCCAGCAGCCCGCGACAATTAAGCCAACTAAACACCGGGGAGCTGTTTTTT,CASSPRQLSQLNTGELFF
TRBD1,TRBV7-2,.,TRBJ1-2,TGTGCCAGCAGCCCGATTCTTGGGACAGTCAACTATGGCTACACCTTC,CASSPILGTVNYGYTF
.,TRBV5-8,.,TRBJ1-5,TGTGCCAGCAGCTTAGCGGAACCCCAGCATTTT,CASSLAEPQHF